The text below deals with one T cell receptor beta chain. Its antigen target is currently unknown. Per-base quality was not reported, and no clone a single base away is much larger than it. The sample comes from a study of cytomegalovirus exposure and HLA in healthy donors (TCRdb year 2017). For the wider study: An earlier analysis of 587 of the donors reported about 260 Gb of sequence data and approximately 120 million unique TCR beta sequences obtained from around 190 million T cells. An early release that covered about 600 HLA-typed donors contained around 300 gigabases of sequencing data and tens of millions of unique TCR sequences. Of the 398 genotyped donors, approximately 80% fell in the genetic ancestry cluster associated with self-reported Caucasian donors. The aim of the study was to test whether cataloging public T cell receptors could identify signatures of past pathogen exposure. Using immunosequencing, the study profiled T cell repertoires from about 650 subjects and related those repertoires to cytomegalovirus serostatus. Along with the approximately 650-subject first cohort, a separate validation cohort of over a hundred different subjects was used. The study combined high-throughput TCR immunosequencing, statistical association of individual TCRs with disease status, and machine learning to predict cytomegalovirus infection status. A later analysis re-examined previously published TCR beta repertoires from more than 650 donors and added high-resolution HLA genotyping to investigate patterns of TCR occurrence. In the later analysis, no new phenotypic data were used to find candidate immune exposures; instead, reliance was placed on TCR beta sequences and their occurrence across donors. An earlier analysis of 500 to 750 of the donors applied high-throughput TCR beta sequencing to assess whether each TCR beta V gene segment acted as functional or pseudogenic. Donor age, sex, ethnicity and CMV serostatus were collected together with the repertoire data. Genome-wide SNP genotypes for about 60% of the 666 donors were used in a later genetic analysis, which treated that subset as a discovery cohort. All discovery cohort repertoires had been generated using a single sequencing platform. Class I and class II HLA loci were covered by the typing at four-digit resolution. Typing coverage differed by locus: A, B, C, DRB1 and DQB1 were typed in about 620-630 donors, DQA1 in 500 to 550, DPA1 in roughly 590, and DPB1 in just under 490. Five DR-DQ haplotypes were handled as single units for association and clustering because linkage in the cohort was strong. Among about 360 genotyped donors of the cohort, an average of approximately 250,000 unique TCR beta nucleotide sequences were sequenced per donor, approximately 20% of them non-productive. General conclusions and limits of the study: Roughly uniform sequencing depth across donors was assumed in presence/absence analyses, although this assumption may not hold. When HLA alleles, especially DR and DQ, strongly co-occurred, attributing TCR associations to individual alleles was difficult. A further reported finding was that TCR beta sequences accurately predicted the HLA-A and HLA-B alleles for most subjects in the first cohort. According to a later analysis, most CMV-associated TCR beta chains appeared to be HLA-restricted, and the HLA associations seemed to be driven largely by CMV exposure. HLA typing was unavailable for some donors at each locus, so association tests used only the typed subset. In a later analysis, the rate of TCR association differed among HLA loci, with DRB1 alleles having the most associated TCRs and HLA-C alleles having the fewest. Linkage disequilibrium might explain the correlated functional status among segregating V segments, but an unknown experimental factor could not be excluded. A total of some 180 TCR beta chains were listed by the study as associated with cytomegalovirus. In vitro tests confirmed that a few of the cytomegalovirus-associated TCR beta chains recognize cytomegalovirus antigens. The classifier was reported to diagnose cytomegalovirus status with high specificity and sensitivity in both the original cohort and the validation cohort. In a later analysis, some 18,000 TCR beta sequences were associated with specific HLA alleles at a false discovery rate of 0.05. In a later analysis, several top co-occurrence clusters were reported to appear linked to parvovirus B19, influenza, CMV and Epstein-Barr virus. Because the 87-base-pair reads could not distinguish some IMGT-functional V segments, including TRBV6-2 and TRBV6-3, those segments were excluded. The earlier analysis of 450 to 700 of the donors excluded seventeen rarely observed V segments, including chromosome 9 orphons, because counts were too low. A cluster of highly shared sequence variants was judged likely to represent a technical artifact of the sequencing pipeline. In a later genetic analysis, a missense DCLRE1C variant was associated with V-gene and J-gene trimming of TCR beta chains, and the association was replicated in an independent cohort. This cohort had only TCR beta chains sequenced, and the lack of alpha or paired-chain data limited which features could be detected. An earlier analysis of approximately 530 of the donors showed that most TCR beta V segments appeared in productive rearrangements either about 87% or about 30% of the time, which broadly matched IMGT annotations. The authors suggested that the approach could potentially be extended to other disease states and immunological phenotypes. For the cohort, immune exposure information was limited to CMV serostatus. Most TCR sequences were observed very rarely across donors, whereas some public TCRs were present in many individuals. A later analysis found that HLA-associated TCR beta chains were more clonally expanded and had lower generation probabilities than equally common non-associated chains. A later genetic analysis reported fewer N-insertions in productive TCRs among donors in an Asian-associated ancestry cluster than the roughly 620-donor mean.

The protocol used for the library was the immunoSEQ multiplex PCR assay. For the multiplex PCR, a mixture combining 60 forward primers for TCR Vbeta segments and 13 reverse primers for TCR Jbeta segments was used. The CDR3 region of rearranged TCR beta genes was amplified from genomic DNA by a multiplex PCR assay. The Illumina HiSeq System was used to sequence the amplified TCR beta libraries as 87-base-pair reads. In the source study's methods: A later analysis counted about 80 million unique TCR beta chains across the approximately 700 repertoires, and roughly 10 million of these chains were shared by at least two donors. To remove PCR and sequencing errors, raw reads were error-corrected and collapsed into unique sequences using a nearest-neighbor algorithm that merged closely related sequences. To assign V, D and J gene segments, CDR3 sequences were aligned to IMGT reference sequences. For a sequence to be retained, a match of at least six nucleotides was required to both a V gene segment and a J gene segment. Rearrangements were called productive when the CDR3 lacked stop codons and stayed in frame with V and J; all others were non-productive. CDR3 was defined by IMGT convention, running from the second conserved V-encoded cysteine to the conserved J-encoded phenylalanine. The earlier analysis of a few hundred of the donors excluded any sequence lacking an unambiguous match to a single V gene segment. In an earlier analysis of roughly 500 of the donors, V segments were called functional above 56.7% productive rearrangements and were called segregating when the between-donor standard deviation exceeded 5%. A statistical classification framework was built to diagnose cytomegalovirus status from the catalog of TCR beta chain sequences. A later analysis assigned V and J genes by comparing TCR nucleotide sequences with IMGT/GENE-DB human TR gene sequences. In a later analysis, CDR3 sequences and most-parsimonious VDJ recombination scenarios were assigned using the TCRdist pipeline. A later analysis defined each TCR beta chain by its CDR3 amino acid sequence plus V-gene family, and excluded reads lacking a unique V-gene family. To address suspected cross-contamination and a sequencing artifact, a later analysis removed 592 highly shared, low-generation-probability nucleotide sequences. In a later analysis, a clonal expansion index for each public chain was calculated from normalized within-repertoire ranks of inferred template counts. In a later analysis, generation probabilities were computed with a VDJ recombination model fitted to out-of-frame rearrangements, and the resulting probabilities were checked against IGoR. A later analysis scored TCR-TCR, TCR-HLA and TCR-CMV co-occurrence with hypergeometric tests, applying a repertoire-size bias correction to TCR pairs. A later analysis estimated false discovery rates by permuting HLA or CMV assignments 20 times. In a later analysis, co-occurring TCRs were grouped with DBSCAN, and TCRdist sequence similarity was added when clustering was performed within HLA-allele-positive subsets. Repertoires with fewer than 30,000 or more than 120,000 public chains, plus five repertoires with anomalous nucleotide sharing, were excluded from co-occurrence clustering. Drawn from immuneACCESS, this table holds only the in-frame rearrangements with V and J called that TCRdb kept. Clones are partly lost; checked studies trace under half to an unresolved V gene and leave the rest unexplained. V, J and clone size are taken as reported in that table, and D and trimming were inferred from the DNA itself. This sample is represented by roughly 100,000 clones; roughly 75% of them were singletons. The top ten clonotypes cover approximately 1.5% of the sample.

The cohort consisted of more than 650 healthy bone marrow donors. At the time of sampling, all cohort members were nominally healthy, though unrecorded immune exposures were likely present. The donor tested CMV seronegative and was one of the 352 seronegative cohort members. Every donor gave a peripheral blood sample, and the peripheral blood mononuclear cells from that sample were used for TCR beta sequencing. Genomic DNA extraction from the blood cell samples was performed with the Qiagen DNeasy Blood Extraction Kit. The CDR3 has 20 amino acids, counting the end cysteine and phenylalanine. The entry retains the CDR3 DNA only, 60 bases that are in frame from base 1. The CDR1 and CDR2 encoded by the germline V gene are MDHEN and SYDVKM. For this chain, trimming is 3 bases at the V end and 4 bases at the J end, and the number of junction bases without a gene match is 14.

The sample taken for sequencing was PBMCs. Recombination joined TRBV28 with TRBJ2-3; the junction holds 15 bases that match TRBD2. The sequence was collected from a woman aged 40 to 50 in good health and CMV-seronegative. The DNA is as follows: TGTGCCAGCAGTTTCACCGGACTAGCGGGAGGGCCTGGGCACGCAGATACGCAGTATTTT. It specifies CASSFTGLAGGPGHADTQYF.